The 8 T cell receptor beta chains in this list originate from one sample, sequenced in a study of T cells in localized non-small cell lung cancer (dated by TCRdb to between 2020 and 2021). Libraries came from the immunoSEQ multiplex PCR assay. This immuneACCESS table, as held by TCRdb, lists in-frame sequences with V and J called but not all clones. Of the missing ones, under half trace to an unresolved V gene in checked studies; the others have no known cause. In this sample the table shows around 19,000 clones, roughly nine tenths of which occur a single time. The ten largest clones add up to around 2.5% of the sample. Sequenced material: peripheral blood, taken before any cancer treatment. The receptors originated from a woman aged 35 to 75 with stage I lung adenocarcinoma.

The chain couples TRBV7-2 to TRBJ2-5; tentatively, D is TRBD2 (5 bases). Germline CDR1 and CDR2: SGHTA and FQGNSA. Trimming cost V 4 bases and J 12 bases, with 18 bases left between them. CDR3 length equals 13 residues. This CDR3 is CASSYGKVLSEYF. CDR3 DNA sequence: TGTGCCAGCAGCTACGGGAAAGTCCTCTCAGAGTACTTC.

V is TRBV6-8 and J is TRBJ1-5; D unresolved. Germline V gene sequence: CDR1 MNHGY, CDR2 SAAAGT. The V end lost 6 bases, the J end lost 0 bases, and 12 bases lay between the germline ends. The CDR3 is 15 residues long. Here the CDR3 reads CASREHLSSNQPQHF. The CDR3 nucleotides are TGTGCCAGCAGAGAACACCTGAGTAGCAATCAGCCCCAGCATTTT.

This clone was observed a single time. The chain couples TRBV5-1 to TRBJ2-5; a weak D match, TRBD1 (6 bases). V was pared by 1 base and J by 4 bases, with 11 bases between. The V gene's germline CDR1 is SGHRS and CDR2 YFSETQ. This CDR3 has 14 amino acids. This CDR3 is CASSLSQGGETQYF. The CDR3, as DNA: TGCGCCAGCAGCTTGAGCCAAGGGGGAGAGACCCAGTACTTC. The whole variable domain, filled in from reference TRBV5-1 and TRBJ2-5, reads KAGVTQTPRYLIKTRGQQVTLSCSPISGHRSVSWYQQTPGQGLQFLFEYFSETQRNKGNFPGRFSGRQFSNSRSEMNVSTLELGDSALYLCASSLSQGGETQYFGPGTRLLVL.

This clone was seen a handful of times. This chain links TRBV5-4 with TRBJ1-2; possible D gene TRBD1, 5 bases. Germline V gene sequence: CDR1 SGHNT, CDR2 YYREEE (reference sequence). V lost 0 bases and J 1 base, leaving 7 bases between the germline ends. The CDR3 totals 14 residues. CDR3 region: CASSLGQFNYGYTF. The CDR3 DNA follows: TGTGCCAGCAGCTTGGGACAGTTTAACTATGGCTACACCTTC. Complete variable domain (other parts from reference TRBV5-4 and TRBJ1-2): ETGVTQSPTHLIKTRGQQVTLRCSSQSGHNTVSWYQQALGQGPQFIFQYYREEENGRGNFPPRFSGLQFPNYSSELNVNALELDDSALYLCASSLGQFNYGYTFGSGTRLTVV.

The chain joins TRBV5-5 to TRBJ1-1; D is possibly TRBD1 (5 bases). Germline lookup yields CDR1 SGHKS and CDR2 YYEKEE (reference sequence). This CDR3 spans 15 amino acids. Trimming removed 3 bases from V and 10 bases from J, with 22 bases in between. The CDR3 nucleotides read TGTGCCAGCAGCTCCTTAGGGGCAGCCGGCGGGGGAGCTTTCTTT. Translating it yields CASSSLGAAGGGAFF.

This clone has just one count. The V and J genes are TRBV4-1 and TRBJ2-1, with TRBD2 matching over 8 bases. The germline V gene has CDR1 MGHRA and CDR2 YSYEKL. V lost 0 bases to trimming and J lost 4 bases; unmatched junction nucleotides: 2. CDR3 size: 15 residues. CDR3 coding DNA: TGCGCCAGCAGCCAAGACGGGAGGGGGTACAATGAGCAGTTCTTC. It yields the protein CASSQDGRGYNEQFF.

The V gene is TRBV30, the J gene TRBJ2-1, with 12 bases aligning to TRBD2. Germline CDR1 GTSNPN, CDR2 SVGIG (reference sequence). This CDR3 comprises 16 residues. V lost 3 bases, J lost 0 bases, and 3 bases stayed unmatched. The CDR3 spells CAWSALAGGSYNEQFF. CDR3 DNA sequence: TGTGCCTGGAGCGCACTAGCGGGGGGCTCCTACAATGAGCAGTTCTTC.

The chain employs TRBV23-1 and TRBJ2-6, with D possibly being TRBD1 (7 bases). TRBV23-1 is marked as an open reading frame, function uncertain. The CDR3 covers 17 residues. V lost 4 bases to trimming and J lost 1 base, with 14 bases between them. The CDR3: CASSLRDSGSGANVLTF. The CDR3 region has the DNA TGCGCCAGCAGTCTTAGGGACAGCGGGTCTGGGGCCAACGTCCTGACTTTC.